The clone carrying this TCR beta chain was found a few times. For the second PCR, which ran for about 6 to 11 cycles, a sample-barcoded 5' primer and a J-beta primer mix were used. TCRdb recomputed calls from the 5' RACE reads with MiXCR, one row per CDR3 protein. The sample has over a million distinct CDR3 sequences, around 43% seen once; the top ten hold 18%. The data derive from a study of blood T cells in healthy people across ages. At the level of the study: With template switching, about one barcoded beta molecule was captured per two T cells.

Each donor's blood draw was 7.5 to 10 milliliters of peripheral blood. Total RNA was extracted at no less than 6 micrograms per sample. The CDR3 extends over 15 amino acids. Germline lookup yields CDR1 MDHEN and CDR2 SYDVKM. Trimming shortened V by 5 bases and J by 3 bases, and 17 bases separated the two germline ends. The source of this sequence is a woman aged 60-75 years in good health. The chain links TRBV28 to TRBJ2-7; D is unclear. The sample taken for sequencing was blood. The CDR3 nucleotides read TGTGCCAGCAGTACGAGGTTTAGGGAACGCTACGAGCAGTACTTC. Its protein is CASSTRFRERYEQYF.